The 26 T cell receptor beta chains given below trace back to one sample, sequenced in a study of prognosis after radiotherapy for stage I lung cancer. Genomic DNA yielded TCR beta CDR3, amplified by two-round multiplex PCR. Amplification during the initial PCR round employed primers specific to each TRBV and TRBJ gene. TCRdb recomputed calls from the multiplex PCR reads with MiXCR, one row per CDR3 protein. The sample consists of 20,000 or so distinct CDR3 sequences, around 24% of them appearing once. The sequenced sample was PBMCs, obtained before or after stereotactic body radiation therapy (not recorded which). The receptor source for this set is a donor aged 50 or older with non-small cell lung cancer.

This clonotype was observed many times. This chain uses TRBV20-1 with TRBJ1-5, with a weak D call TRBD1 (5 bases). Germline V gene data show CDR1 as DFQATT and CDR2 as SNEGSKA (reference sequence). V gave up 6 bases and J gave up 7 bases, with 19 bases separating them. This CDR3 is 14 amino acids long. CDR3 DNA: TGCAGTGCCCCACCCCAGGGTGCGCAGCAGCCCCAGCATTTT. This gives the protein CSAPPQGAQQPQHF.

This clonotype showed up just a few times. The missing conserved phenylalanine or tryptophan at the end of this CDR3 makes a read error likely. V is TRBV10-2 and J is TRBJ1-2; D unresolved. Trimming removed 2 bases at V and 4 bases at J, with 8 bases between. The CDR3 spans 13 residues. Germline V gives CDR1 WSHSY, CDR2 SAAADI. Here the CDR3 DNA reads TGCGCCAGCAGTGAGGAGCGGAGCTATGGCTACACCTCC. Translation: CASSEERSYGYTS.

This clonotype was picked up many times. The CDR3 sequence is CSARDLQVFGYTF. CDR3 nucleotide sequence: TGCAGTGCTAGAGATTTACAGGTTTTTGGCTACACCTTC. This chain links TRBV20-1 with TRBJ1-2, with D possibly being TRBD1 (5 bases). In germline, CDR1 is DFQATT, CDR2 SNEGSKA (reference sequence). The CDR3 has 13 amino acids. V dropped 0 bases and J dropped 7 bases, with 12 bases sitting between them.

The table lists this clonotype with many counts. The chain recombines TRBV6-8 with TRBJ2-1; a possible D gene is TRBD1 (6 bases). The germline V gene has CDR1 MNHGY and CDR2 SAAAGT. V was pared by 8 bases and J by 7 bases, with 18 bases between. There are 14 residues in the CDR3. The CDR3 bases are TGTGCCAGCGGGCTGACAGGTCTGGGTAATGAGCAGTTCTTC. Translating it yields CASGLTGLGNEQFF.

A remark on this clonotype: A far larger clone is one base from this, pointing to a likely read error. The rearrangement uses TRBV6-4 and TRBJ1-5; D possibly corresponds to TRBD1 (5 bases). CDR1 and CDR2 from the germline V gene are MRHNA and SNTAGT. V lost 7 bases to trimming and J lost 3 bases, with 13 bases between them. The CDR3 sequence is 14 residues long. Here the CDR3 reads CASNPQGNNQPQHF. The CDR3 nucleotides are TGTGCCAGCAATCCTCAGGGTAACAATCAGCCCCAGCATTTT.

This clonotype has a count of ten or more. CDR3 in DNA: TGCAGTGCGACGAAGGGGTCCGATACGCAGTATTTT. Its protein product is CSATKGSDTQYF. The chain links TRBV20-1 to TRBJ2-3; maybe TRBD1 (5 bases). Germline CDR1 DFQATT, CDR2 SNEGSKA (reference sequence). This CDR3 comprises 12 residues. V was cut by 6 bases and J by 6 bases, with 13 bases left in between.

This clonotype was counted at least ten times. The chain employs TRBV13 and TRBJ2-1; 7 bases align to TRBD2. The CDR3 runs 19 residues. With 5 bases clipped from V and 0 bases from J, the junction kept 16 bases outside the gene matches. Looked up from germline, CDR1 is PRHDT and CDR2 is FYEKMQ (reference sequence). The CDR3 sequence is CASSQVFGSGPSSYNEQFF. The DNA of the CDR3 is TGTGCCAGCAGCCAGGTGTTTGGTAGCGGGCCCAGCTCCTACAATGAGCAGTTCTTC.

This clonotype was counted at least ten times. The rearrangement joins TRBV5-4 to TRBJ1-1; no clear D. V shed 0 bases and J shed 2 bases, with 8 bases lying between them. This CDR3 has 14 amino acids. Germline V gene sequence: CDR1 SGHNT, CDR2 YYREEE (reference sequence). CDR3 bases: TGTGCCAGCAGCTTGGTCTTGGAAAACACTGAAGCTTTCTTT. Its translation: CASSLVLENTEAFF.

This clonotype was picked up many times. This rearrangement joins TRBV28 to TRBJ1-6; no clear D. CDR1 MDHEN and CDR2 SYDVKM come from the germline V gene. This CDR3 region has 15 residues. The ends were cut back, 3 bases at V and 7 bases at J, with 13 bases in the middle. CDR3 nucleotide sequence: TGTGCCAGCAGTTTGGTCCGGTGGGGAAATTCACCCCTCCACTTT. Amino acids: CASSLVRWGNSPLHF. Full variable domain (remainder filled in from reference TRBV28 and TRBJ1-6): DVKVTQSSRYLVKRTGEKVFLECVQDMDHENMFWYRQDPGLGLRLIYFSYDVKMKEKGDIPEGYSVSREKKERFSLILESASTNQTSMYLCASSLVRWGNSPLHFGNGTRLTVT.

This clonotype ranks as medium-sized. V usage is TRBV3-1 and J usage is TRBJ2-3; 10 nucleotides agree with TRBD1. The junction had 5 bases not matched to a gene; V was cut back by 4 bases and J by 4 bases. The germline V gene encodes CDR1 LGHDT and CDR2 YNNKEL (reference sequence). CDR3 length equals 15 residues. CDR3 nucleotides: TGTGCCAGCAGCCTCCGACAGGGGGCCTCAGATACGCAGTATTTT. It translates to CASSLRQGASDTQYF.

In the case of this clonotype: A read error may be the cause here, since a much bigger clone is one base away. The chain uses TRBV20-1 and TRBJ2-1; 8 bases agree with TRBD1. Germline V CDR1 and CDR2: DFQATT, SNEGSKA (reference sequence). The CDR3 spans 14 residues. V was clipped by 4 bases and J by 1 base; unmatched bases: 3. CDR3 DNA sequence: TGCAGTGCTACAGGGGGCCTGTCCTACAATGAGCAGTTCTTC. This codes for CSATGGLSYNEQFF.

By sample fraction, this clonotype is medium-sized. The chain is built from TRBV12-3 or TRBV12-4 and TRBJ2-7; 9 nucleotides line up with TRBD1. Losses at the gene ends were 4 bases for V and 5 bases for J; bases not matched to a gene: 6. The CDR3 contains 14 residues. The CDR3 loop reads CASSSGTGSHEQYF. CDR3 DNA: TGTGCCAGCAGTTCCGGGACAGGGAGCCACGAGCAGTACTTC.

This clonotype ranks as medium-sized. The chain combines TRBV4-1 with TRBJ2-7; D is ambiguous. Trimming took off 0 bases at V and 2 bases at J, with 11 bases between the two ends. Germline V gene sequence: CDR1 MGHRA, CDR2 YSYEKL. The CDR3 contains 15 residues. CDR3 protein: CASSQEAVSTYEQYF. The CDR3 DNA follows: TGCGCCAGCAGCCAAGAGGCAGTTAGTACCTACGAGCAGTACTTC.

This clonotype came up many times. CDR3 protein: CAIRPTGQESGYTF. Written as DNA, the CDR3 is TGTGCCATCAGGCCGACAGGACAGGAGTCTGGCTACACCTTC. The chain links TRBV10-3 to TRBJ1-2; 7 bases map to TRBD1. CDR1 is ENHRY and CDR2 is SYGVKD in the germline V gene. This CDR3 has 14 amino acids. V lost 6 bases to trimming and J lost 7 bases; unmatched junction nucleotides: 11.

As to this clonotype: This may arise from a read error, as a much more abundant clone is one base away. J is TRBJ2-5 and V is TRBV7-7, with 8 bases aligning to TRBD2. The length of the CDR3 is 15 residues. Per the germline V gene, CDR1 is SSHAT and CDR2 is FNYEAQ (reference sequence). Unmatched junction bases numbered 7, after V lost 2 bases and J lost 5 bases. CDR3 residues: CASSLSGGGVETQYF. In DNA form, the CDR3 reads TGTGCCAGCAGCTTATCCGGGGGGGGCGTGGAGACCCAGTACTTC.

A note on this clonotype: The likely explanation is a read error, given a far larger clone one base away. The chain uses TRBV6-4 and TRBJ1-1, with D uncertain. Germline CDR1 MRHNA, CDR2 SNTAGT. The V end lost 5 bases, the J end lost 4 bases, and 11 bases lay between the germline ends. This CDR3 comprises 13 residues. CDR3 nucleotide sequence: TGTGCCAGCAGTTACGACGGGAGCACTGAAGCTTTCTTT. Amino acids: CASSYDGSTEAFF.

In the case of this clonotype: Since a far larger clone is one base different, this is likely a read error. The CDR3 loop is CASSVVVGSGSNEQFF. As DNA, the CDR3 is TGTGCCAGCAGTGTCGTGGTGGGTAGCGGGAGCAATGAGCAGTTCTTC. The chain is built from TRBV6-2 or TRBV6-3 and TRBJ2-1; 9 nucleotides agree with TRBD2. The germline gives CDR1 MNHEY, CDR2 SVGEGT. J gave up 6 bases and V 5 bases, and 11 bases lay outside the gene matches. There are 16 residues in the CDR3.

This clonotype occurred many times. The chain joins TRBV20-1 to TRBJ2-7, with a weak D call TRBD2 (6 bases). CDR1 DFQATT and CDR2 SNEGSKA come from the germline V gene (reference sequence). The V end lost 0 bases, the J end lost 2 bases, and 11 bases lay between the germline ends. CDR3 size: 14 residues. In DNA form, the CDR3 reads TGCAGTGCTAGAGATCGGGGGAACCCCTACGAGCAGTACTTC. As protein: CSARDRGNPYEQYF.

Concerning this clonotype: A far larger clone is only one base removed, so a read error is likely. The V and J genes are TRBV6-4 and TRBJ2-2; D not certain. Germline values: CDR1 MRHNA, CDR2 SNTAGT. CDR3 size: 13 residues. The CDR3 reads CASGNGYTWELFF. CDR3 DNA sequence: TGTGCCAGCGGTAACGGATACACCTGGGAGCTGTTTTTT.

Many counts were recorded for this clonotype. The chain employs TRBV6-1 and TRBJ2-7; D may be TRBD1 or TRBD2 (5 bases each). Trimming shortened V by 3 bases and J by 2 bases, and 14 bases separated the two germline ends. This CDR3 comprises 15 residues. Per the germline V gene, CDR1 is MNHNS and CDR2 is SASEGT. The CDR3 spells CASSDNTGAPYEQYF. The CDR3 nucleotides read TGTGCCAGCAGTGACAACACCGGGGCCCCCTACGAGCAGTACTTC.

The table lists this clonotype with many counts. V gene TRBV28 combines with J gene TRBJ1-5, with D possibly TRBD1 on 5 matching bases. Looked up from germline, CDR1 is MDHEN and CDR2 is SYDVKM. This CDR3 has 12 residues. V lost 4 bases and J lost 8, with 9 bases in between. CDR3 sequence (DNA): TGTGCCAGCAGTTCCCCGGGGGAGCCCCAGCATTTT. This encodes CASSSPGEPQHF.

This clonotype was counted at least ten times. The V call is TRBV2, the J call TRBJ2-1; 9 bases are a match to TRBD2. This CDR3 is 14 amino acids long. Germline V gene lookup returns CDR1 SNHLY and CDR2 FYNNEI. With V trimmed by 8 bases and J by 7 bases, 9 bases remained unmatched. The CDR3 nucleotides read TGTGCCAGCTCCGCGGGAGGGAAGGATAATGAGCAGTTCTTC. Translation gives CASSAGGKDNEQFF. Full variable domain (remainder filled in from reference TRBV2 and TRBJ2-1): EPEVTQTPSHQVTQMGQEVILRCVPISNHLYFYWYRQILGQKVEFLVSFYNNEISEKSEIFDDQFSVERPDGSNFTLKIRSTKLEDSAMYFCASSAGGKDNEQFFGPGTRLTVL.

This clonotype is deemed medium-sized. The chain combines TRBV2 with TRBJ2-1, with D possibly TRBD2 on 5 matching bases. The V end lost 3 bases, the J end lost 5 bases, and 14 bases lay between the germline ends. The CDR3 consists of 15 residues. Germline V gives CDR1 SNHLY, CDR2 FYNNEI. This chain's CDR3 is CASSERTTGDNEQFF. CDR3 DNA: TGTGCCAGCAGTGAGCGGACCACCGGGGACAATGAGCAGTTCTTC.

The V gene is TRBV5-1, the J gene TRBJ1-2, with D perhaps matching TRBD1 (6 bases). V lost 7 bases to trimming and J lost 4 bases, with 17 bases between them. CDR3 length: 14 amino acids. Germline assignment: CDR1 SGHRS and CDR2 YFSETQ. The chain's CDR3 is CASGNLQGTYGYTF. CDR3 nucleotides: TGCGCCAGCGGAAATCTACAGGGAACCTATGGCTACACCTTC.

This clonotype has at least ten counts. The CDR3 DNA reads as TGCAGCGTTGGGTCCGGGACAGGAGCCTATGGCTACACCTTC. It encodes CSVGSGTGAYGYTF. This rearrangement joins TRBV29-1 to TRBJ1-2; 8 bases fit TRBD1. CDR1 is SQVTM and CDR2 is ANQGSEA in the germline V gene. V lost 4 bases to trimming and J lost 4 bases; unmatched junction nucleotides: 8. The length of the CDR3 is 14 residues.

Worth noting for this clonotype: This likely stems from a read error, as it lies one base from a far larger clone. V and J are TRBV6-2 or TRBV6-3 and TRBJ1-1; a weak D match, TRBD1 (5 bases). The CDR3 has 11 amino acids. The ends were cut back, 5 bases at V and 9 bases at J, with 10 bases in the middle. CDR1 is MNHEY and CDR2 is SVGEGT in the germline V gene. CDR3 nucleotides: TGTGCCAGCAGTGAGACAGCCCAAGCTTTCTTT. Translated: CASSETAQAFF.